The 5 T cell receptor beta chains in this list originate from one sample, sequenced in a study of blood T cell repertoires in COVID-19. The assay was immunoSEQ multiplex PCR, and TCRdb's table has in-frame clones only and misses some. Among 130,000 or so clones listed, 88% were seen once. The source material was peripheral blood. These receptors came from a human donor with COVID-19, enrolled during active disease. The donor label of this sample is uncertain.

On this clone: The germline gene is not matched at one end of the junction; a read error may be the cause. This chain connects TRBV24-1 to TRBJ1-6, with D maybe TRBD1 (6 bases). Germline CDR1 KGHDR, CDR2 SFDVKD. This CDR3 region has 13 residues. CDR3 protein: CAARQGKDSPLHF. CDR3 coding DNA: TGTGCCGCCAGGCAGGGGAAGGATTCACCCCTCCACTTT.

The genes are TRBV30 and TRBJ1-1, with D unresolved. The CDR3 sequence is 13 residues long. V was trimmed by 2 bases and J by 7 bases, leaving 14 bases between them. Germline CDR1 is GTSNPN and CDR2 is SVGIG (reference sequence). CDR3 sequence (DNA): TGTGCCTGGAGTCAGACGGAGTTTGATGAAGCTTTCTTT. Protein: CAWSQTEFDEAFF.

The V and J genes are TRBV4-2 and TRBJ2-7; 7 nucleotides align to TRBD2. The CDR3 has 14 residues. Trimming removed 4 bases from V and 0 bases from J; junction bases left unmatched: 3. Looked up from germline, CDR1 is LGHNA and CDR2 is YNFKEQ. DNA of the CDR3: TGTGCCAGCAGCCGAGCTAGCGGCTCCTACGAGCAGTACTTC. This translates into CASSRASGSYEQYF.

V gene TRBV5-1 combines with J gene TRBJ1-5, with 7 bases lining up with TRBD1. Trimming cost V 4 bases and J 5 bases; bases outside gene matches: 6. The CDR3 consists of 14 residues. Germline V gene data show CDR1 as SGHRS and CDR2 as YFSETQ. The CDR3, as DNA: TGCGCCAGCAGCCAGGGGGATTGGGATCAGCCCCAGCATTTT. This translates into CASSQGDWDQPQHF.

The CDR3 coding sequence is TGTGCCAGCAGTTTGAGTCCTTCCCTCTCCTACGAGCAGTACTTC. It is translated as CASSLSPSLSYEQYF. This rearrangement joins TRBV27 to TRBJ2-7; no clear D. V was cut by 3 bases and J by 0 bases, with 12 bases left in between. This CDR3 has 15 amino acids. Germline CDR1 reads MNHEY; CDR2 reads SMNVEV (reference sequence).